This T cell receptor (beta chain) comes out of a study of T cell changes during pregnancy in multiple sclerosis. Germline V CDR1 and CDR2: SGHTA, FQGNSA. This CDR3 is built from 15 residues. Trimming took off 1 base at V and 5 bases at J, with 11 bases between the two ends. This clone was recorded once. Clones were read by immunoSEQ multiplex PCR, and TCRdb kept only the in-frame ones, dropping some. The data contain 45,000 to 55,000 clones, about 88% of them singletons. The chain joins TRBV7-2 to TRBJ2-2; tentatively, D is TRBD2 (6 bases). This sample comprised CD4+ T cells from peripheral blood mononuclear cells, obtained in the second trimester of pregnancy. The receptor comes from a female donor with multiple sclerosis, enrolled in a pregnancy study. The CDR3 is CASSLGGSGTGELFF. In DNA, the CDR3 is TGTGCCAGCAGCTTAGGGGGGAGCGGGACCGGGGAGCTGTTTTTT.